This T cell receptor beta chain was documented in a study of T cells in Graves' hyperthyroidism and ophthalmopathy. TCR beta CDR3 regions were amplified from RNA. The HTBI primer set was used in a first-round RT-PCR of the TCR CDR3. Via MiXCR, TCRdb re-called the multiplex PCR reads, giving one row per CDR3 protein. The table lists about 160,000 distinct CDR3 sequences, just under 9.5% of them singletons. Trimming shortened V by 5 bases and J by 0 bases, and 14 bases separated the two germline ends. Per germline, CDR1 MDHEN and CDR2 SYDVKM. The CDR3 loop spans 17 amino acids. Concerning this clonotype: One base away lies a much larger clone, so this may be a sequencing read error.

Material: blood. The chain uses TRBV28 and TRBJ2-6; D is uncertain. The receptor was isolated from a woman under 30 with Graves' hyperthyroidism that later progressed to Graves' ophthalmopathy. The DNA of the CDR3 is TGTGCCAGCAGTCCTACCTCAATTAGCTCTGGGGCCAACGTCCTGACTTTC. Its protein is CASSPTSISSGANVLTF.